The 25 T cell receptor beta chains below all came from one sample that was sequenced in a study of CD8 T cells in Susac syndrome. The RNA, 0.5 to 1 ug, was put through reverse transcription using random hexamers. MiXCR was run by TCRdb on the immunoSEQ multiplex PCR reads, yielding one entry per CDR3 protein. The sample yields about 200,000 distinct CDR3 sequences, roughly 94% seen once. Specimen: CD4+ T cells from PBMCs. These receptors were collected from a human donor in good health.

This sequence joins TRBV2 and TRBJ1-2; 10 bases agree with TRBD1. J lost 3 bases, V lost 6 bases, and 7 bases had no gene match. The CDR3 consists of 15 residues. Germline V gives CDR1 SNHLY, CDR2 FYNNEI. CDR3 region: CASSQGQGDYYGYTF. CDR3 DNA: TGTGCCAGCAGCCAAGGACAGGGGGATTACTATGGCTACACCTTC.

V and J are TRBV25-1 and TRBJ2-5; D perhaps matches TRBD1 (5 bases). Germline values: CDR1 MGHDK, CDR2 SYGVNS. Trimming took 7 bases from V and 5 from J, leaving 14 bases between them. The CDR3 runs 13 residues. The CDR3 loop is CASTLDNWETQYF. The CDR3 bases are TGTGCCAGCACGCTGGACAATTGGGAGACCCAGTACTTC.

This clonotype was detected once. The chain joins TRBV30 to TRBJ1-2; D is unresolved. The CDR3 contains 12 residues. The V gene's germline CDR1 is GTSNPN and CDR2 SVGIG (reference sequence). The V and J ends lost 2 bases and 4 bases respectively, with 8 bases between them. The CDR3 DNA reads as TGTGCCTGGAGTTCCAATTCCTATGGCTACACCTTC. It translates to CAWSSNSYGYTF.

The rearrangement joins TRBV4-3 to TRBJ2-1, with 7 bases fitting TRBD2. Trimming at V came to 4 bases and at J to 10 bases, leaving 10 bases not matched to a gene. Germline V gene lookup returns CDR1 LGHNA and CDR2 YSLEER. The CDR3 runs 14 residues. CDR3 DNA sequence: TGCGCCAGCAGCCGGGAGGGGTACGCAGGGGAGCAGTTCTTC. Translation: CASSREGYAGEQFF.

The genes are TRBV20-1 and TRBJ1-2, with D unresolved. Germline CDR1 is DFQATT and CDR2 is SNEGSKA (reference sequence). This CDR3 spans 13 amino acids. Trimming left V 3 bases short and J 2 bases short, with 10 bases between. As DNA, the CDR3 is TGCAGTGCTAGTTTCCCCGGAAACTATGGCTACACCTTC. Translating it yields CSASFPGNYGYTF.

This chain uses TRBV29-1 with TRBJ2-5; D may be TRBD2 (5 bases). V lost 6 bases and J 0 bases, leaving 17 bases between the germline ends. Germline-derived CDR1 and CDR2 are SQVTM and ANQGSEA. This CDR3 is built from 15 residues. The CDR3 here is CSVRAVWEYQETQYF. CDR3 DNA: TGCAGCGTACGGGCAGTTTGGGAGTACCAAGAGACCCAGTACTTC.

CDR3 coding DNA: TGTGCCAGCAGCAACGGGCTAGCGGGTCCTCCCTACAATGAGCAGTTCTTC. Amino acid sequence: CASSNGLAGPPYNEQFF. This rearrangement joins TRBV11-1 to TRBJ2-1; TRBD2 matches at 8 bases. Looked up from germline, CDR1 is SGHAT and CDR2 is FQDESV (reference sequence). V dropped 5 bases and J dropped 2; count of bases not matched to a gene: 11. This CDR3 has 17 amino acids.

J is TRBJ1-1 and V is TRBV6-1; 9 positions agree with TRBD1. The V gene's germline CDR1 is MNHNS and CDR2 SASEGT. V gave up 4 bases and J gave up 7 bases; unmatched junction bases: 4. The CDR3 covers 13 residues. CDR3 coding DNA: TGTGCCAGCAGTGGGGGACAGGGCCGTGAAGCTTTCTTT. This codes for CASSGGQGREAFF.

This sequence joins TRBV9 and TRBJ1-1, with TRBD1 matching 7 bases. Germline assignment: CDR1 SGDLS and CDR2 YYNGEE. This CDR3 contains 13 residues. The trim removed 0 bases at V and 9 bases at J, leaving 5 bases unmatched. CDR3 bases: TGTGCCAGCAGCGTAGAGGGGACAGCTAAAGCTTTCTTT. The encoded protein is CASSVEGTAKAFF.

This chain joins TRBV4-3 and TRBJ2-1, with 7 bases fitting TRBD2. After removal of 0 bases from V and 2 bases from J, the junction contained 7 bases not matched to a gene. The germline V gene has CDR1 LGHNA and CDR2 YSLEER. This CDR3 has 17 residues. CDR3 protein: CASSQDSRDYTYNEQFF. CDR3 sequence (DNA): TGCGCCAGCAGCCAAGATAGTAGGGACTACACCTACAATGAGCAGTTCTTC.

The CDR3 DNA reads as TGCGCCAGCAGCCCTTGGGGACTAGCGGGGGATTACGAGCAGTACTTC. The encoded protein is CASSPWGLAGDYEQYF. The chain joins TRBV4-1 to TRBJ2-7; 14 bases are a match to TRBD2. Germline V gives CDR1 MGHRA, CDR2 YSYEKL. With V trimmed by 4 bases and J by 4 bases, 6 bases remained unmatched. The CDR3 has 16 residues.

The rearrangement joins TRBV29-1 to TRBJ2-7; D perhaps matches TRBD2 (6 bases). From germline, CDR1 is SQVTM and CDR2 ANQGSEA. The CDR3 runs to 13 residues. V was clipped by 5 bases and J by 0 bases, with 11 bases between them. CDR3 DNA sequence: TGCAGCGTTCACGGGGGAGACTCCTACGAGCAGTACTTC. The encoded protein is CSVHGGDSYEQYF.

This rearrangement joins TRBV29-1 to TRBJ2-5; weak D call: TRBD1 (5 bases). V was cut by 3 bases and J by 2 bases, with 7 bases left in between. Looked up from germline, CDR1 is SQVTM and CDR2 is ANQGSEA. The CDR3 length is 12 residues. CDR3 amino acids: CSVEQGQETQYF. CDR3 DNA sequence: TGCAGCGTTGAGCAGGGACAAGAGACCCAGTACTTC.

V gene TRBV29-1 combines with J gene TRBJ2-5; 9 bases map to TRBD1. Germline CDR1 reads SQVTM; CDR2 reads ANQGSEA. V lost 6 bases, J lost 3 bases, and 5 bases stayed unmatched. The CDR3 totals 13 residues. The CDR3, as DNA: TGCAGCGTGGGGTGGACAGGGGAAGAGACCCAGTACTTC. It is translated as CSVGWTGEETQYF.

This chain links TRBV20-1 with TRBJ1-2; D possibly corresponds to TRBD1 (6 bases). The CDR3 runs 13 residues. Trimming stripped 3 bases from V and 8 bases from J, with 16 bases between. Germline CDR1 reads DFQATT; CDR2 reads SNEGSKA (reference sequence). Written as DNA, the CDR3 is TGCAGTGCTAGCTTGGGGCCCACAGGGGGCTACACCTTC. As protein: CSASLGPTGGYTF.

The chain joins TRBV3-1 to TRBJ2-1; D unclear. Germline assignment: CDR1 LGHDT and CDR2 YNNKEL (reference sequence). V shed 4 bases and J shed 16 bases, with 20 bases lying between them. The length of the CDR3 is 13 residues. DNA for the CDR3: TGTGCCAGCAGCCTCGTCGAAGTAGGTCGTTTCTTCTTC. Residues: CASSLVEVGRFFF.

The chain combines TRBV11-2 with TRBJ2-3; D is unresolved. V was cut by 3 bases and J by 6 bases, with 13 bases left in between. The CDR3 totals 14 residues. Germline assignment: CDR1 SGHAT and CDR2 FQNNGV. The CDR3 DNA sequence: TGTGCCAGCAGCTTGGACCCCCTCTCGGATACGCAGTATTTT. Encoded protein: CASSLDPLSDTQYF.

This chain connects TRBV20-1 to TRBJ2-1; 7 bases are a match to TRBD1. This CDR3 is 15 amino acids long. Germline assignment: CDR1 DFQATT and CDR2 SNEGSKA (reference sequence). V lost 3 bases to trimming and J lost 5 bases; unmatched junction nucleotides: 10. CDR3 residues: CSASPGTASDNEQFF. CDR3 coding DNA: TGCAGTGCTAGCCCAGGGACAGCGAGTGACAATGAGCAGTTCTTC.

CDR3 DNA sequence: TGTGCCAGCAGCGTTAGGAGCAATCAGCCCCAGCATTTT. It translates to CASSVRSNQPQHF. The chain couples TRBV14 to TRBJ1-5; D remains unclear. The CDR3 length is 13 residues. Between the trimmed V and J ends, which lost 5 bases and 1 base, there was a span of 6 bases. Germline lookup yields CDR1 SGHDN and CDR2 FVKESK.

This sequence joins TRBV20-1 and TRBJ1-1, with D hard to call. The V gene's germline CDR1 is DFQATT and CDR2 SNEGSKA (reference sequence). V dropped 8 bases and J dropped 5 bases, with 12 bases sitting between them. The CDR3 runs 11 residues. This chain's CDR3 is CSLPGVTEAFF. The CDR3 DNA is TGCAGTCTTCCAGGTGTGACTGAAGCTTTCTTT.

The V gene is TRBV11-2, the J gene TRBJ1-2; D is unclear. Germline V lookup: CDR1 SGHAT, CDR2 FQNNGV. V lost 5 bases and J lost 4, with 11 bases in between. There are 13 residues in the CDR3. In nucleotides, the CDR3 is TGTGCCAGCAGCCCCCTGTTGTCCTATGGCTACACCTTC. Its translation: CASSPLLSYGYTF.

V usage is TRBV28 and J usage is TRBJ1-1; D not resolved. V was pared by 7 bases and J by 5 bases, with 14 bases between. The CDR3 has 13 residues. Germline V CDR1 and CDR2: MDHEN, SYDVKM. In DNA, the CDR3 is TGTGCCAGCATATTCGACCCCGGGACTGAAGCTTTCTTT. This translates into CASIFDPGTEAFF.

The genes are TRBV29-1 and TRBJ1-1, with D possibly TRBD1 on 6 matching bases. Per germline, CDR1 SQVTM and CDR2 ANQGSEA. Trimming took 7 bases from V and 6 from J, leaving 18 bases between them. The CDR3 totals 13 residues. This chain's CDR3 is CSALRGGQAEAFF. For the CDR3, the DNA is TGCAGCGCCCTAAGGGGGGGGCAGGCTGAAGCTTTCTTT.

V is TRBV29-1 and J is TRBJ2-3, with 12 bases that match TRBD1. J lost 4 bases, V lost 6 bases, and 11 bases had no gene match. CDR3 length: 16 residues. Germline values: CDR1 SQVTM, CDR2 ANQGSEA. CDR3 loop: CSVPTGTGGFADTQYF. The CDR3 DNA reads as TGCAGCGTCCCAACCGGGACAGGGGGCTTCGCAGATACGCAGTATTTT.

This clonotype was seen once. The chain recombines TRBV30 with TRBJ2-5; TRBD1 matches at 8 bases. Germline V lookup: CDR1 GTSNPN, CDR2 SVGIG (reference sequence). This CDR3 is 14 amino acids long. J was trimmed by 1 base and V by 4 bases; bases with no gene match: 5. As DNA, the CDR3 is TGTGCCTGGAATCGGGACAGGAGCCAAGAGACCCAGTACTTC. Protein product: CAWNRDRSQETQYF.